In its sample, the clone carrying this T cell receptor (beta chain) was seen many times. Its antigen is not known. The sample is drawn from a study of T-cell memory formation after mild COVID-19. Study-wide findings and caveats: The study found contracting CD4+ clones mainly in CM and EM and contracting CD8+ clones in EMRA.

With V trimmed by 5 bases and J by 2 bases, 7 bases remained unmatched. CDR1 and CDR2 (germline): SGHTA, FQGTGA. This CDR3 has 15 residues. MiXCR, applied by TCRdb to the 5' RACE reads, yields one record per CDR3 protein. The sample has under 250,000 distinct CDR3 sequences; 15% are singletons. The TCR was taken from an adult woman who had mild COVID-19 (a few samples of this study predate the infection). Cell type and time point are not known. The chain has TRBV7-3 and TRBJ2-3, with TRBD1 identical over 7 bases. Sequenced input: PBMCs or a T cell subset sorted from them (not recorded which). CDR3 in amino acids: CASSRTGQNTDTQYF. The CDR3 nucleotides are TGTGCCAGCAGCCGAACGGGACAGAACACAGATACGCAGTATTTT.